These 2 T cell receptor beta chains share one sample of origin, sequenced in a study of blood T cell repertoires in COVID-19. Produced via immunoSEQ multiplex PCR; TCRdb's table is partial and in-frame only. The sample records tens of thousands of clones, 82% being singletons. Sequencing used peripheral blood. The receptors were gathered from a woman of 80 years or more with acute or convalescent COVID-19.

CDR3 residues: CASSLFHRDRGTQYF. The DNA of the CDR3 is TGTGCCAGCAGTTTATTCCACCGGGACAGGGGGACGCAGTATTTT. The rearrangement uses TRBV27 and TRBJ2-3; 11 bases fit TRBD1. V dropped 1 base and J dropped 9; count of bases not matched to a gene: 6. The CDR3 runs to 15 residues. CDR1 and CDR2 (germline): MNHEY, SMNVEV (reference sequence).

This sequence joins TRBV6-5 and TRBJ1-5; weak D call: TRBD1 (6 bases). V was pared by 2 bases and J by 4 bases, with 12 bases between. Germline-derived CDR1 and CDR2 are MNHEY and SVGAGI. The CDR3 loop spans 15 amino acids. CDR3 DNA sequence: TGTGCCAGCAGTTACCTTGGACAGCCAAATCAGCCCCAGCATTTT. Residues: CASSYLGQPNQPQHF.